This is a list of T cell receptor beta chains from one sample in a study of neurological immune-mediated disorders. TCRdb called the 5' RACE reads again in MiXCR, with one record for every CDR3 protein. There are tens of thousands of distinct CDR3 sequences in the sample; approximately 3.5% occur only once, and under 3.5% lies in the top ten. Sample: PBMCs. All receptors derive from a woman in her fifties or sixties with multiple sclerosis. Both conserved end residues are part of each CDR3. The D gene is left open where the match is weak. Size tells how often a clone was seen (once, few, many) or the class of an expanded clone, and some rows leave it out.

abundance | j_gene | v_gene | d_gene | CDR3aa | CDR3nt
many | TRBJ2-2 | TRBV7-6 | NA | CASSLVDGANTGELFF | TGTGCCAGCAGCTTGGTGGACGGAGCGAACACCGGGGAGCTGTTTTTT
NA | TRBJ2-7 | TRBV4-1 | NA | CASSPTDSSYEQYF | TGCGCCAGCAGCCCGACAGACAGCTCCTACGAGCAGTACTTC
many | TRBJ2-7 | TRBV5-6 | TRBD1 | CASSPGGRYEQYF | TGTGCCAGCAGCCCAGGGGGCAGGTACGAGCAGTACTTC
few | TRBJ2-4 | TRBV6-2/TRBV6-3 | NA | CASSSGRVGPVRNIQYF | TGTGCCAGCAGTTCTGGTCGGGTAGGGCCGGTTCGAAACATTCAGTACTTC
many | TRBJ1-1 | TRBV29-1 | NA | CSVEDLKVEAFF | TGCAGCGTTGAAGATCTTAAAGTTGAAGCTTTCTTT
many | TRBJ2-3 | TRBV5-1 | TRBD2 | CASSRNQRGRTDTQYF | TGCGCCAGCAGCAGGAACCAGCGGGGACGCACAGATACGCAGTATTTT
many | TRBJ2-7 | TRBV3-1 | NA | CASSQASLYEQYF | TGTGCCAGCAGCCAAGCCTCCCTCTACGAGCAGTACTTC
NA | TRBJ2-1 | TRBV12-3/TRBV12-4 | NA | CASSPLGGHEQFF | TGTGCCAGCAGTCCCCTGGGGGGTCATGAGCAGTTCTTC
NA | TRBJ2-7 | TRBV11-2 | NA | CASSSLQTPAYEQYF | TGTGCCAGCAGCTCCCTTCAGACGCCAGCCTACGAGCAGTACTTC
many | TRBJ1-2 | TRBV14 | NA | CASSPLVGGNYGYTF | TGTGCCAGCAGCCCGTTGGTTGGGGGAAACTATGGCTACACCTTC
few | TRBJ2-5 | TRBV20-1 | TRBD2 | CSARNSGGVQETQYF | TGCAGTGCTAGAAACAGCGGGGGGGTCCAAGAGACCCAGTACTTC
many | TRBJ1-2 | TRBV12-3/TRBV12-4 | TRBD1 | CASSRDRAGGGYTF | TGTGCCAGCAGTCGGGACAGGGCCGGCGGTGGCTACACCTTC
many | TRBJ1-1 | TRBV6-2/TRBV6-3 | NA | CASSYLDNTEAFF | TGTGCCAGCAGTTACTTGGACAACACTGAAGCTTTCTTT
many | TRBJ2-6 | TRBV28 | NA | CASSLSVGRTGANVLTF | TGTGCCAGCAGTTTATCGGTGGGCCGAACTGGGGCCAACGTCCTGACTTTC
many | TRBJ2-3 | TRBV11-3 | NA | CASSFDSTDTQYF | TGTGCCAGCAGCTTCGACTCCACAGATACGCAGTATTTT
many | TRBJ2-7 | TRBV7-8 | NA | CASSINRPILRDTLRSSYEQYF | TGTGCCAGCAGCATTAATAGACCCATCCTCCGGGACACCCTAAGGAGCTCCTACGAGCAGTACTTC
NA | TRBJ2-2 | TRBV6-2/TRBV6-3 | TRBD1 | CASMRLRDRNTGELFF | TGTGCCAGCATGCGACTCCGGGACAGGAACACCGGGGAGCTGTTTTTT
many | TRBJ1-4 | TRBV2 | NA | CASSESGQTSEKLFF | TGTGCCAGCAGTGAAAGTGGTCAAACCAGTGAAAAACTGTTTTTT
many | TRBJ1-6 | TRBV10-3 | NA | CAITNRDNSPLHF | TGTGCCATCACGAACAGGGACAATTCACCCCTCCACTTT
many | TRBJ2-7 | TRBV7-9 | TRBD1 | CASSYREAGGSYEQYF | TGTGCCAGCAGCTATAGGGAAGCAGGGGGCTCCTACGAGCAGTACTTC
many | TRBJ2-4 | TRBV28 | TRBD2 | CASTWGGGEIQYF | TGTGCCAGCACCTGGGGGGGAGGGGAAATTCAGTACTTC
many | TRBJ2-3 | TRBV12-3/TRBV12-4 | NA | CASTPEGTQYF | TGTGCCAGCACCCCGGAGGGTACGCAGTATTTT
many | TRBJ1-3 | TRBV20-1 | TRBD1 | CSARGRGDPGNTIYF | TGCAGTGCTAGAGGCAGGGGGGACCCTGGAAACACCATATATTTT
many | TRBJ1-2 | TRBV5-1 | NA | CASSLSANYGYTF | TGCGCCAGCAGCTTGTCAGCTAACTATGGCTACACCTTC
many | TRBJ2-7 | TRBV5-5 | NA | CASSLAHRSGYEQYF | TGTGCCAGCAGCTTGGCCCATAGGTCAGGCTACGAGCAGTACTTC
many | TRBJ2-1 | TRBV20-1 | TRBD1 | CSARPPGQRDEQFF | TGCAGTGCTAGACCACCGGGACAGAGGGATGAGCAGTTCTTC
many | TRBJ2-2 | TRBV7-9 | TRBD1 | CASRTGGTGELFF | TGTGCCAGCCGGACAGGCGGCACCGGGGAGCTGTTTTTT
many | TRBJ2-6 | TRBV5-1 | NA | CASSLDGAGANVLTF | TGCGCCAGCAGCTTGGACGGCGCTGGGGCCAACGTCCTGACTTTC
many | TRBJ2-6 | TRBV11-3 | TRBD1 | CASSPGQGARGANVLTF | TGTGCCAGCAGCCCGGGACAGGGGGCGCGTGGGGCCAACGTCCTGACTTTC
many | TRBJ2-2 | TRBV20-1 | TRBD2 | CSAPSGGNNGELFF | TGCAGTGCTCCAAGCGGGGGAAATAACGGGGAGCTGTTTTTT
many | TRBJ2-3 | TRBV20-1 | NA | CSGGEGTDTQYF | TGCAGTGGGGGGGAGGGCACAGATACGCAGTATTTT
many | TRBJ2-7 | TRBV27 | NA | CASSQSGLGPYEQYF | TGTGCCAGCAGTCAAAGCGGGTTGGGCCCCTACGAGCAGTACTTC
many | TRBJ2-3 | TRBV5-1 | NA | CASSPDPRTDTQYF | TGCGCCAGCAGCCCGGACCCCCGCACAGATACGCAGTATTTT
many | TRBJ1-2 | TRBV21-1 | NA | CASSLDPGGYTF | TGTGCCAGCAGCCTGGACCCGGGAGGCTACACCTTC
many | TRBJ2-7 | TRBV12-5 | NA | CASGPSGGAYEQYF | TGTGCTAGTGGTCCTTCTGGGGGCGCCTACGAGCAGTACTTC
many | TRBJ2-3 | TRBV12-3/TRBV12-4 | TRBD1 | CASRKTGSTDTQYF | TGTGCCAGCAGGAAGACAGGGTCCACAGATACGCAGTATTTT
many | TRBJ2-7 | TRBV6-5 | NA | CASSDPRGGINEQYF | TGTGCCAGCAGTGATCCAAGGGGGGGCATCAACGAGCAGTACTTC
many | TRBJ2-2 | TRBV20-1 | TRBD1 | CSASDRHRGSTGELFF | TGCAGTGCTAGTGATCGGCACAGGGGTTCCACCGGGGAGCTGTTTTTT
many | TRBJ2-1 | TRBV20-1 | TRBD2 | CSAYETLAGGGGEQFF | TGCAGTGCGTACGAAACGCTAGCGGGGGGTGGCGGTGAGCAGTTCTTC
many | TRBJ2-1 | TRBV15 | TRBD2 | CATSRSSGAYNEQFF | TGTGCCACCAGCAGATCTAGCGGTGCCTACAATGAGCAGTTCTTC
many | TRBJ1-1 | TRBV20-1 | NA | CGGQGTYTEAFF | TGTGGGGGGCAGGGGACTTACACTGAAGCTTTCTTT
many | TRBJ1-4 | TRBV6-1 | NA | CATRQISNEKLFF | TGTGCCACCCGACAGATTTCTAATGAAAAACTGTTTTTT
many | TRBJ1-1 | TRBV7-2 | NA | CASSLEAGFTEAFF | TGTGCCAGCAGCTTAGAGGCGGGATTCACTGAAGCTTTCTTT
many | TRBJ2-7 | TRBV6-1 | TRBD1 | CASSAPGTGGQEQYF | TGTGCCAGCAGTGCCCCCGGGACAGGGGGCCAAGAGCAGTACTTC
many | TRBJ2-7 | TRBV7-2 | TRBD1 | CASRTGTGASYEQYF | TGTGCCAGCAGAACCGGGACAGGGGCCTCCTACGAGCAGTACTTC
many | TRBJ1-2 | TRBV7-2 | NA | CASSLRGGGYGYTF | TGTGCCAGCAGCTTACGGGGGGGTGGTTATGGCTACACCTTC
many | TRBJ1-5 | TRBV6-5 | NA | CASSYSSSNQPQHF | TGTGCCAGCAGTTACTCCTCGAGTAATCAGCCCCAGCATTTT
many | TRBJ2-6 | TRBV12-3/TRBV12-4 | NA | CASSLLSGANVLTF | TGTGCCAGCAGTTTGTTGTCTGGGGCCAACGTCCTGACTTTC
many | TRBJ2-7 | TRBV6-2/TRBV6-3 | TRBD1 | CASTPGQGAYEQYF | TGTGCCAGCACCCCGGGACAGGGCGCCTACGAGCAGTACTTC
many | TRBJ1-4 | TRBV4-3 | TRBD1 | CASSQDSRGQGEKLFF | TGCGCCAGCAGCCAAGATTCAAGGGGGCAAGGTGAAAAACTGTTTTTT
many | TRBJ2-1 | TRBV6-5 | NA | CASSSLGAGEQFF | TGTGCCAGCAGTTCCCTCGGAGCGGGCGAGCAGTTCTTC
many | TRBJ1-1 | TRBV10-3 | TRBD1 | CAISAGQSNTEAFF | TGTGCCATCAGCGCGGGACAGTCGAACACTGAAGCTTTCTTT
many | TRBJ2-7 | TRBV5-1 | TRBD1 | CASSGQGRLDEQYF | TGCGCCAGCAGTGGACAGGGGAGGTTAGACGAGCAGTACTTC
many | TRBJ2-5 | TRBV12-5 | NA | CASGAGTFISETQYF | TGTGCTAGTGGTGCCGGGACCTTCATTTCGGAGACCCAGTACTTC
many | TRBJ1-6 | TRBV20-1 | NA | CSGSHGATYNSPLHF | TGCAGTGGTAGTCACGGGGCAACCTATAATTCACCCCTCCACTTT
few | TRBJ2-1 | TRBV28 | NA | CASSLLAGSYNEQFF | TGTGCCAGCAGTTTACTCGCGGGGTCCTACAATGAGCAGTTCTTC
many | TRBJ2-7 | TRBV5-4 | NA | CASSPGLLNEQYF | TGTGCCAGCAGCCCGGGACTCTTAAACGAGCAGTACTTC
many | TRBJ2-1 | TRBV20-1 | NA | CSASNSGDYNEQFF | TGCAGTGCTAGTAATAGCGGAGATTACAATGAGCAGTTCTTC